A selection of T cell receptor beta chains follows, all from one sample in a study of OX40 agonist ivuxolimab in advanced cancers. Method: immunoSEQ multiplex PCR; TCRdb's copy keeps in-frame clones and lacks some. The sample holds about 63,000 clones, 85% to 90% seen once. The material sequenced was CD4+ or CD8+ T cells sorted from blood, taken in a trial of the OX40 agonist ivuxolimab. Source of these receptors: an adult with an advanced solid tumor such as melanoma, head and neck, liver or kidney cancer. Each CDR3 is given without its conserved first and last residue. Each record gives: clone size, V gene, CDR3 protein. Clone sizes are given selectively: once, few, many, or a class where the clone is expanded.

size: once; V: TRBV29-1; CDR3: SVRSGDQPQH
size: -; V: TRBV2; CDR3: ASSRDPSSEQY
size: -; V: TRBV6-5; CDR3: ASNDRLRPYGYT
size: -; V: TRBV5-5; CDR3: ASSFVVNTEAF
size: -; V: TRBV6-5; CDR3: ASRGKVDTEAF
size: -; V: TRBV6-5; CDR3: ASSKGGEAF
size: -; V: TRBV7-2; CDR3: ASSFSSGQGASGQY
size: -; V: TRBV5-6; CDR3: ASSRVWQDNEQF
size: -; V: TRBV29-1; CDR3: SVAGGAGNEKLF
size: -; V: TRBV6-1; CDR3: ASSGVKGTSTGELF
size: -; V: TRBV9; CDR3: ASSTTLAPGEQF
size: -; V: TRBV18; CDR3: ASSPPVTGRQETQY
size: -; V: TRBV29-1; CDR3: SVENPRNTEAF
size: once; V: TRBV29-1; CDR3: SVEETGYNEQF
size: -; V: TRBV30; CDR3: AWSVPVRGTGKGKLF
size: -; V: TRBV6-1; CDR3: ASSEVLGQPQH
size: -; V: TRBV5-1; CDR3: ASSLGVAEEVDTQY
size: -; V: TRBV19; CDR3: ASKAGGWTDTQY
size: -; V: TRBV7-2; CDR3: ASRATGSTDTQY
size: once; V: TRBV7-2; CDR3: ASSLYGTGTNTGELF
size: once; V: TRBV5-1; CDR3: ASSLDGQGVETQY
size: few; V: TRBV14; CDR3: ASSQDRIQGRGYT
size: -; V: TRBV30; CDR3: AGSPGSYEQY
size: -; V: TRBV18; CDR3: ASSPVQASYEQY
size: -; V: TRBV5-1; CDR3: ASSPEGYSNQPQH
size: -; V: TRBV27; CDR3: ASSLGRYNSPLH
size: -; V: TRBV7-9; CDR3: ASSRDVGNEQF
size: -; V: TRBV19; CDR3: ASSKRQGSTEAF
size: -; V: TRBV18; CDR3: ASTRAGREEKLF
size: -; V: TRBV2; CDR3: ASLGNRQGDGYT
size: -; V: TRBV23-1; CDR3: ASSQSGGHGYT
size: -; V: TRBV6-5; CDR3: ASSYGQGLGGYT
size: -; V: TRBV5-4; CDR3: ASSLWGAGGRETQY
size: -; V: TRBV5-8; CDR3: ASSLKMGNTGTIVQY
size: -; V: TRBV7-2; CDR3: ASSYRHLYYGYT
size: -; V: TRBV7-3; CDR3: ASSSSGSGNEQF
size: -; V: TRBV5-6; CDR3: ASSLGQFGGYT